This T cell receptor (beta chain) is drawn from a study of T cell responses to AZD1222 COVID-19 vaccine. Study results and caveats: Two doses of AZD1222 preceded a rise in Spike-specific TCR breadth and depth. Repertoires were collected only later (after the peak T cell response had occurred).

The repertoire was sequenced with immunoSEQ multiplex PCR; TCRdb's copy has only in-frame clones and lacks some. The sample includes about 110,000 clones, roughly 89% of them seen just once. Per the germline V gene, CDR1 is MNHEY and CDR2 is SMNVEV (reference sequence). The V end lost 5 bases, the J end lost 3 bases, and 16 bases lay between the germline ends. CDR3 length: 16 amino acids. As concerns this clone: What it binds is unknown.

The genes are TRBV27 and TRBJ2-2; D possibly uses TRBD1 or TRBD2 (7 bases each). Specimen: peripheral blood, collected 28 days after the second AZD1222 dose. This TCR derives from an adult who received the AZD1222 COVID-19 vaccine. The CDR3 nucleotides are TGTGCCAGCAGTACCGCAGGGAGGGGGCACACCGGGGAGCTGTTTTTT. It encodes CASSTAGRGHTGELFF.